The 10 T cell receptor beta chains below were found in one sample sequenced in a study of control samples from healthy donors and cancer patients. Method: immunoSEQ multiplex PCR; TCRdb's copy keeps in-frame clones and lacks some. Here the sample spans 90,000 to 120,000 clones, 82% being singletons. Material for sequencing was blood. These receptors were collected from a man aged 18 to 30 in good health.

This clone was recorded only once. The rearrangement links TRBV5-4 to TRBJ2-7; TRBD2 matches at 9 bases. V dropped 4 bases and J dropped 5; count of bases not matched to a gene: 7. CDR3 length equals 14 residues. Germline-derived CDR1 and CDR2 are SGHNT and YYREEE (reference sequence). CDR3 region: CASSLSGGIHEQYF. CDR3 coding DNA: TGTGCCAGCAGCCTCAGCGGGGGGATCCACGAGCAGTACTTC. Full variable domain (outside the CDR3, taken from reference TRBV5-4 and TRBJ2-7): ETGVTQSPTHLIKTRGQQVTLRCSSQSGHNTVSWYQQALGQGPQFIFQYYREEENGRGNFPPRFSGLQFPNYSSELNVNALELDDSALYLCASSLSGGIHEQYFGPGTRLTVT.

This clone is a singleton in its sample. The chain carries TRBV19 and TRBJ1-3; D possibly corresponds to TRBD1 (6 bases). The germline V gene encodes CDR1 LNHDA and CDR2 SQIVND (reference sequence). V lost 10 bases and J lost 5, with 21 bases in between. This CDR3 has 15 amino acids. The CDR3: CATNGPQGGRNTIYF. The CDR3 DNA is TGTGCCACCAATGGGCCACAGGGTGGCAGAAACACCATATATTTT.

This chain joins TRBV27 and TRBJ2-2; TRBD1 matches at 8 bases. Unmatched junction bases numbered 9, after V lost 6 bases and J lost 6 bases. The CDR3 spans 15 residues. Germline CDR1 and CDR2: MNHEY and SMNVEV (reference sequence). The CDR3 sequence is CASRTARGLAGELFF. DNA for the CDR3: TGTGCCAGCAGGACGGCCAGGGGGCTTGCCGGGGAGCTGTTTTTT.

The CDR3 loop is CATSEPLDRVRETQYF. CDR3 sequence (DNA): TGTGCCACCAGTGAGCCACTAGACAGGGTCCGAGAGACCCAGTACTTC. The chain links TRBV24-1 to TRBJ2-5, with TRBD1 identical over 7 bases. Per germline, CDR1 KGHDR and CDR2 SFDVKD. Trimming cost V 4 bases and J 4 bases; bases outside gene matches: 11. CDR3 length equals 16 residues.

Concerning this clone: Different DNA sequences within this sample yield the same CDR3. The gene calls are TRBV7-9 and TRBJ1-2, with a possible D match to TRBD1 (5 bases). CDR3 length equals 12 residues. The V gene's germline CDR1 is SEHNR and CDR2 FQNEAQ (reference sequence). Trimming pared 4 bases from V and 8 bases from J, leaving 11 bases between. CDR3 region: CASSWGPGGYTF. The CDR3 DNA follows: TGTGCCAGCAGCTGGGGCCCTGGGGGCTACACCTTC.

The chain couples TRBV4-3 to TRBJ1-1; D not certain. This CDR3 region has 13 residues. Germline-derived CDR1 and CDR2 are LGHNA and YSLEER. The V gene lost 3 bases and the J gene lost 5 bases, with 10 bases spanning the gap. The chain's CDR3 is CASSQELLTEAFF. Here the CDR3 DNA reads TGCGCCAGCAGCCAGGAATTATTAACTGAAGCTTTCTTT.

The J gene is TRBJ1-2, the V gene TRBV6-5, with a weak D call TRBD1 (6 bases). CDR3 length: 15 residues. Deletions cut 4 bases from V and 2 bases from J, with 14 bases between. From germline, CDR1 is MNHEY and CDR2 SVGAGI. CDR3 sequence: CASSWGAASNYGYTF. CDR3 DNA sequence: TGTGCCAGCAGTTGGGGGGCAGCGTCGAACTATGGCTACACCTTC.

This chain joins TRBV29-1 and TRBJ1-1; 7 bases fit TRBD1. Germline loops: CDR1 SQVTM, CDR2 ANQGSEA. This CDR3 region has 15 residues. V shed 7 bases and J 1 base; nucleotides not matched to a gene: 12. This CDR3 reads CSAHSTGTRNTEAFF. DNA of the CDR3: TGCAGCGCCCACTCGACAGGGACGAGGAACACTGAAGCTTTCTTT.

The J gene is TRBJ2-3, the V gene TRBV12-3 or TRBV12-4; no firm D call. Trimming pared 7 bases from V and 2 bases from J, leaving 7 bases between. The CDR3 sequence is 12 residues long. As DNA, the CDR3 is TGTGCCAGCACCCTAACCACAGATACGCAGTATTTT. Its protein is CASTLTTDTQYF.

The chain uses TRBV11-2 and TRBJ1-1, with unresolved D. The germline V gene encodes CDR1 SGHAT and CDR2 FQNNGV. Trimming took off 9 bases at V and 0 bases at J, with 14 bases between the two ends. The CDR3 runs to 14 residues. In nucleotides, the CDR3 is TGTGCCAGTCTCGAATCCAACTTGAACACTGAAGCTTTCTTT. Protein sequence: CASLESNLNTEAFF.